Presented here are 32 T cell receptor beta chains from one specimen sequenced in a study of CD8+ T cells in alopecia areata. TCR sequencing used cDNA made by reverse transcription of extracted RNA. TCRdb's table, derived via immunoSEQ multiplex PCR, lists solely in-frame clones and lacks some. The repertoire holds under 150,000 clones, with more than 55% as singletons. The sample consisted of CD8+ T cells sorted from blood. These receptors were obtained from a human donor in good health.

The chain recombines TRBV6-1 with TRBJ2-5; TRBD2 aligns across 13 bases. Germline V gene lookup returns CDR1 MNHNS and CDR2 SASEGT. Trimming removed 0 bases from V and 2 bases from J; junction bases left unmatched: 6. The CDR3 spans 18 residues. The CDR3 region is CASSEARGLAGIQETQYF. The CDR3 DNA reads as TGTGCCAGCAGTGAAGCGCGGGGACTAGCGGGAATACAAGAGACCCAGTACTTC.

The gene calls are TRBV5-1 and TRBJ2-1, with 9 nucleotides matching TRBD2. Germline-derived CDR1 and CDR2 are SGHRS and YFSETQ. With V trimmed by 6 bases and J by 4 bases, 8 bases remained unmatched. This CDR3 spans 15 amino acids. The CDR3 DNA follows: TGCGCCAGCACCGCGTCTAGCGGGGCGTACAATGAGCAGTTCTTC. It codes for CASTASSGAYNEQFF.

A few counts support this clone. In DNA, the CDR3 is TGCGCCAGCAGCCAACCTTGGGAGACTAGCTACGAGCAGTACTTC. Translation gives CASSQPWETSYEQYF. The chain links TRBV4-1 to TRBJ2-7, with TRBD2 as a possible D gene (6 bases). Looked up from germline, CDR1 is MGHRA and CDR2 is YSYEKL. This CDR3 is built from 15 residues. V was shortened by 2 bases and J by 3 bases, with 14 bases between the two germline ends.

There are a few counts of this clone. The CDR3 is CASGTLAKNIQYF. The CDR3 coding sequence is TGTGCCAGCGGGACGTTGGCCAAAAACATTCAGTACTTC. The V and J genes are TRBV27 and TRBJ2-4; tentatively, D is TRBD1 or TRBD2 (5 bases each). Germline CDR1 reads MNHEY; CDR2 reads SMNVEV (reference sequence). V dropped 8 bases and J dropped 1 base, with 9 bases sitting between them. The CDR3 is made up of 13 amino acids.

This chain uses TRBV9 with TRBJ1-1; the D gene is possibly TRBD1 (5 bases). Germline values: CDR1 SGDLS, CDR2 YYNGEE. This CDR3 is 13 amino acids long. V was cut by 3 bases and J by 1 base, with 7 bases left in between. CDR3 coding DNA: TGTGCCAGCAGCGCCCAGGGGAACACTGAAGCTTTCTTT. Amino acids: CASSAQGNTEAFF.

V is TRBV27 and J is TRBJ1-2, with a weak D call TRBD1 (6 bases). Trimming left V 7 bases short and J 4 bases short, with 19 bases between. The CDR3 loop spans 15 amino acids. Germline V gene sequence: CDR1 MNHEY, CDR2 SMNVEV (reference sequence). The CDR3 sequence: CASTGHPLGAYGYTF. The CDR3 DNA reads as TGTGCCAGCACGGGACATCCCCTTGGGGCCTATGGCTACACCTTC.

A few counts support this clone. The CDR3 loop reads CASASTFSPEGTQYF. The CDR3 DNA is TGTGCCAGCGCGTCGACCTTCTCCCCTGAAGGGACCCAGTACTTC. The chain joins TRBV25-1 to TRBJ2-5, with D uncertain. This CDR3 has 15 amino acids. V was clipped by 8 bases and J by 7 bases, with 23 bases between them. Germline assignment: CDR1 MGHDK and CDR2 SYGVNS.

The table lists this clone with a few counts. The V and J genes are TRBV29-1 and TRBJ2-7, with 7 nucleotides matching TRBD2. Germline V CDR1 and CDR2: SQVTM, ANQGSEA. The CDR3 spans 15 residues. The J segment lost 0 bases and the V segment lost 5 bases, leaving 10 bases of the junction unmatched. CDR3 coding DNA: TGCAGCGTTCCCCTAGGCGGGAGTAGCTCCTACGAGCAGTACTTC. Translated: CSVPLGGSSSYEQYF.

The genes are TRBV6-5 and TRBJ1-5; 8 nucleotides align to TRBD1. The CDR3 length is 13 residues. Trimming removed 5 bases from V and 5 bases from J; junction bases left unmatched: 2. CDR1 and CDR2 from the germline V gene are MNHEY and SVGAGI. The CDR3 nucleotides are TGTGCCAGCAGTGAGACAGGGGATCAGCCCCAGCATTTT. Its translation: CASSETGDQPQHF.

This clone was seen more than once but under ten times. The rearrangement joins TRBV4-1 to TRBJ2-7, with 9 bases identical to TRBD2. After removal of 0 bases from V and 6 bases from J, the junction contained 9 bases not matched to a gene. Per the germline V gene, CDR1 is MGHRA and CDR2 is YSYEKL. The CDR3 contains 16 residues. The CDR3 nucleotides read TGCGCCAGCAGCCAAGAGGCTCTAGCGGGATTTGGCGAGCAGTACTTC. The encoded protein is CASSQEALAGFGEQYF.

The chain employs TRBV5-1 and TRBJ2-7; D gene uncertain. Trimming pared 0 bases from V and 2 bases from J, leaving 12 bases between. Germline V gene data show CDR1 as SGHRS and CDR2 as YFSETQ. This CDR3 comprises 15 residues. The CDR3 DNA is TGCGCCAGCAGCTTGGTTAGCAGTTACCCCTACGAGCAGTACTTC. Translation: CASSLVSSYPYEQYF.

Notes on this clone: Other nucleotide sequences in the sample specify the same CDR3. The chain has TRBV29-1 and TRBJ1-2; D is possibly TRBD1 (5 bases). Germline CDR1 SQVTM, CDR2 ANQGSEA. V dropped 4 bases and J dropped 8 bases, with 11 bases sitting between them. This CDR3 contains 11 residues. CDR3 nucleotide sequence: TGCAGCGTTGGGTCCAGGGACGGCTACACCTTC. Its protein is CSVGSRDGYTF.

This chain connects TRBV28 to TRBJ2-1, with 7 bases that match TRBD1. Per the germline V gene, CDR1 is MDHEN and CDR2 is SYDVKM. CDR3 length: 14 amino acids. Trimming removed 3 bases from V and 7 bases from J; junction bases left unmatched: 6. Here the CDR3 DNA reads TGTGCCAGCAGTTTTTTGGACAGGACAAATGAGCAGTTCTTC. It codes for CASSFLDRTNEQFF.

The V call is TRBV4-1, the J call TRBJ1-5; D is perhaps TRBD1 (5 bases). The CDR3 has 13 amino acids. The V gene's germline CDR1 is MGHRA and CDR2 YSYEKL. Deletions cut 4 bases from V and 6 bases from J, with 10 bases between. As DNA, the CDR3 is TGCGCCAGCAGCCCCAGGGTAGGTCAGCCCCAGCATTTT. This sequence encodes CASSPRVGQPQHF.

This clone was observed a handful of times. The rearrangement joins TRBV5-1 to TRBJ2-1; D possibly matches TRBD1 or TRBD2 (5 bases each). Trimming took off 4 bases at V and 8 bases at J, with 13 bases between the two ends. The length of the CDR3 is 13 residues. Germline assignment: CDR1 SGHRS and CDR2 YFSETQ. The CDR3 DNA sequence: TGCGCCAGCAGCCCGGGACCCGAACATGAGCAGTTCTTC. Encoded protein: CASSPGPEHEQFF.

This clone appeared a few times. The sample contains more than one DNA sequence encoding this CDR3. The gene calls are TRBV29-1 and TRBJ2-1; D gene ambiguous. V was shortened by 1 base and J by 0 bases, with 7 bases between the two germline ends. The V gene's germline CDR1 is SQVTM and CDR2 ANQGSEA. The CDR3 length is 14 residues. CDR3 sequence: CSVEGGSSYNEQFF. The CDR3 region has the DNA TGCAGCGTTGAAGGCGGTTCCTCCTACAATGAGCAGTTCTTC.

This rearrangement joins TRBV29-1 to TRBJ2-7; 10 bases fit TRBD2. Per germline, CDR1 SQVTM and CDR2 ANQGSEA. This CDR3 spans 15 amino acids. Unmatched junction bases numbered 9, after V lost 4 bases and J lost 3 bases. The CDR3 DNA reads TGCAGCGTTGGACTAGCGGGCCTGCTGGGCTACGAGCAGTACTTC. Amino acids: CSVGLAGLLGYEQYF.

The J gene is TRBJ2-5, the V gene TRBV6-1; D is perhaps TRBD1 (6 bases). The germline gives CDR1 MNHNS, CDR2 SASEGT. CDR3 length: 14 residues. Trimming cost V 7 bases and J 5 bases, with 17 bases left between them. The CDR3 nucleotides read TGTGCCAGCACCCGTACAGGGAAGTGGGAGACCCAGTACTTC. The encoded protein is CASTRTGKWETQYF.

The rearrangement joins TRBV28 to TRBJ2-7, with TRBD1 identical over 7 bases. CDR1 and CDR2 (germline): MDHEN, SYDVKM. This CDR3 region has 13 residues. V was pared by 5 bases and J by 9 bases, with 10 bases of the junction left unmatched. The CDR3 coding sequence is TGTGCCAGCAGTCTACGGACAGGTACGAGGCAGTACTTC. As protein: CASSLRTGTRQYF.

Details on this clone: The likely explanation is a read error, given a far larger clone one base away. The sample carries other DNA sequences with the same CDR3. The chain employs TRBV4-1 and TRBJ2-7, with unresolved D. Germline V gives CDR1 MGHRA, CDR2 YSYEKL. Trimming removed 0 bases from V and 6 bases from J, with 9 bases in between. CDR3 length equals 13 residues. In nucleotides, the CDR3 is TGCGCCAGCAGCCAAGATATTGTGCGCGAGCAGTACTTC. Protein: CASSQDIVREQYF.

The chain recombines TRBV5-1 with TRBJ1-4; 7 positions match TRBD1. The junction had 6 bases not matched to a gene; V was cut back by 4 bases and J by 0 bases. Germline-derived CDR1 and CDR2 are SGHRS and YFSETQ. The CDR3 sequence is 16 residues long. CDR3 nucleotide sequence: TGCGCCAGCAGCGGGGGACAGACTGCAACTAATGAAAAACTGTTTTTT. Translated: CASSGGQTATNEKLFF. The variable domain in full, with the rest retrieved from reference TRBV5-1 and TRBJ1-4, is KAGVTQTPRYLIKTRGQQVTLSCSPISGHRSVSWYQQTPGQGLQFLFEYFSETQRNKGNFPGRFSGRQFSNSRSEMNVSTLELGDSALYLCASSGGQTATNEKLFFGSGTQLSVL.

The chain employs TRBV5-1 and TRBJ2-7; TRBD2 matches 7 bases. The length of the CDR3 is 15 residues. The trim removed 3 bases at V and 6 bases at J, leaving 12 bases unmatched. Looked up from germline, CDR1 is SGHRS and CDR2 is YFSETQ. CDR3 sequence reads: CASSSWGGSGSEQYF. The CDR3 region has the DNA TGCGCCAGCAGCTCGTGGGGCGGGAGTGGCAGCGAGCAGTACTTC.

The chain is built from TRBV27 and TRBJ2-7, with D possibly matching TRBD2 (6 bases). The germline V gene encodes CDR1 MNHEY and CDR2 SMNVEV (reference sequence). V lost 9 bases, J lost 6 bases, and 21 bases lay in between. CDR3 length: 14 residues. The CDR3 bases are TGTGCCAGTTGCCTCCGGGGGAGGTCTACCGAGCAGTACTTC. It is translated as CASCLRGRSTEQYF.

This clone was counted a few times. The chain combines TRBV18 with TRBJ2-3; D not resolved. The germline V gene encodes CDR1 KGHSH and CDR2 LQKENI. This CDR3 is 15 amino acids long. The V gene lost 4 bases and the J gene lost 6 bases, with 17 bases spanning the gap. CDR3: CASSLHGHGIDTQYF. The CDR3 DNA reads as TGTGCCAGCTCACTCCATGGGCACGGTATCGATACGCAGTATTTT.

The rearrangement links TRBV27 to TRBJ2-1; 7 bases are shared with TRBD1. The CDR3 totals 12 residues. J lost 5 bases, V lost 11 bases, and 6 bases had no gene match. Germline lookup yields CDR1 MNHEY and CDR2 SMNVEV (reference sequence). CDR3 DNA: TGTGCCTCGACAGGGCTTAACAATGAGCAGTTCTTC. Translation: CASTGLNNEQFF.

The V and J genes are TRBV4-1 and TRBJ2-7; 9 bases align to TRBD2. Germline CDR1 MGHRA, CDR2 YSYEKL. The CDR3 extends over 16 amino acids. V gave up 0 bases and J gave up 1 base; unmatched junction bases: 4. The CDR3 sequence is CASSQDEGLASYEQYF. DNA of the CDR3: TGCGCCAGCAGCCAAGATGAGGGACTAGCTTCCTACGAGCAGTACTTC.

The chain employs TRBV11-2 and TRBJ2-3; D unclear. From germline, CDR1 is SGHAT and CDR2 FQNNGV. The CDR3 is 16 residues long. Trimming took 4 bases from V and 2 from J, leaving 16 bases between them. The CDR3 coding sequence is TGTGCCAGCAGCTCCCGTCGTGGCGGAGTCACAGATACGCAGTATTTT. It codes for CASSSRRGGVTDTQYF.

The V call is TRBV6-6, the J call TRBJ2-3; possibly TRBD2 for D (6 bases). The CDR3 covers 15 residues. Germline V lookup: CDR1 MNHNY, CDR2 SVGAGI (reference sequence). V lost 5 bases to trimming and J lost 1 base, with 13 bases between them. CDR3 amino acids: CASSDSGSGTDTQYF. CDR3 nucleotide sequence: TGTGCCAGCAGTGATAGCGGCTCAGGCACAGATACGCAGTATTTT.

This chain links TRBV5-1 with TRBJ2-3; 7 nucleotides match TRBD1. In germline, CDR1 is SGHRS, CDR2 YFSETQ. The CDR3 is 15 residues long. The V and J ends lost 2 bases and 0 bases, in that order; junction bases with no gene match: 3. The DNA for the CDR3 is TGCGCCAGCAGCTTAGACAGGGCCAGCACAGATACGCAGTATTTT. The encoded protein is CASSLDRASTDTQYF.

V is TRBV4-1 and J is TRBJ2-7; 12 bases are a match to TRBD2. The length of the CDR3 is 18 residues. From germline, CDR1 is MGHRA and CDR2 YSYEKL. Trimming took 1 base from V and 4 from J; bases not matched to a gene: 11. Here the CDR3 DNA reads TGCGCCAGCAGCCAAGGGTTGGAAGCCACTAGCGGGAGGTACGAGCAGTACTTC. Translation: CASSQGLEATSGRYEQYF.

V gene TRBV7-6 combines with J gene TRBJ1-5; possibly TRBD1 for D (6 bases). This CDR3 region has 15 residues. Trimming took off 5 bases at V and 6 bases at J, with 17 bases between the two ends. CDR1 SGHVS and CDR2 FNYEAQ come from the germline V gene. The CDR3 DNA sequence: TGTGCCAGCAGCATTGGCCAGGGGTTAGTTCAGCCCCAGCATTTT. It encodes CASSIGQGLVQPQHF.

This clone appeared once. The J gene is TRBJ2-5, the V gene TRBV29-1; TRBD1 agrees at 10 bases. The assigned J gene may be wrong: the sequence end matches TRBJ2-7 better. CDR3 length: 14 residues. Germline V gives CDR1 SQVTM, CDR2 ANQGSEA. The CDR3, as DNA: TGCAGCGCAACAACCGGGACAGGGGCCTACGAGCAGTACTTC. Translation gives CSATTGTGAYEQYF.